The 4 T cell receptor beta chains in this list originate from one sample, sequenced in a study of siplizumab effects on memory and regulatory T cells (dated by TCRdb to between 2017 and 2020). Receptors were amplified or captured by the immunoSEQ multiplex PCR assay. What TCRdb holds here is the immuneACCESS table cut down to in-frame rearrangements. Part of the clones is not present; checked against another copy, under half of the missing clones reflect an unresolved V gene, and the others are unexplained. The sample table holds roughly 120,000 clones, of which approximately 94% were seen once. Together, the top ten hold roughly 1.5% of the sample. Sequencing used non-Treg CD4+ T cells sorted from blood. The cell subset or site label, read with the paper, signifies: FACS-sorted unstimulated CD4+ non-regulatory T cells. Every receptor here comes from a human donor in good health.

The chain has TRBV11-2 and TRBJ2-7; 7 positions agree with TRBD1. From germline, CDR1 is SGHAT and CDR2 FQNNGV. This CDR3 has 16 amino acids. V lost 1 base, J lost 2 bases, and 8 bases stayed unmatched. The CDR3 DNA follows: TGTGCCAGCAGCTTAGCAGGGACAGCGATACCCTACGAGCAGTACTTC. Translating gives CASSLAGTAIPYEQYF.

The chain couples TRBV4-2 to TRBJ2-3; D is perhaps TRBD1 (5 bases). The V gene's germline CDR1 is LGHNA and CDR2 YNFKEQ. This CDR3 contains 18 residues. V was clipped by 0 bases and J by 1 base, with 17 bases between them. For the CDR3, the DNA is TGTGCCAGCAGCCAAGAGCGCAGGGCCCGTCCGGGCACAGATACGCAGTATTTT. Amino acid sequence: CASSQERRARPGTDTQYF.

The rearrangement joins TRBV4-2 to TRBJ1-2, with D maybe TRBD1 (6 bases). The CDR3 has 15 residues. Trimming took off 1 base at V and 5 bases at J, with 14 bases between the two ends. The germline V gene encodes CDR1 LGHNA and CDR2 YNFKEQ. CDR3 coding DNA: TGTGCCAGCAGCCAAGCTGATTTGGGGGCTTATGGCTACACCTTC. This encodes CASSQADLGAYGYTF.

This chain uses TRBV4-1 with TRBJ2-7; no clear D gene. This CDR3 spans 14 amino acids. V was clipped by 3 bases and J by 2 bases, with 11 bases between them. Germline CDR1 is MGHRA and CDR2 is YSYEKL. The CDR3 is CASSHPRATYEQYF. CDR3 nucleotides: TGCGCCAGCAGCCACCCCCGGGCTACCTACGAGCAGTACTTC.